This TCR beta chain originates from a study of cytomegalovirus exposure and HLA in healthy donors. General study results and limits: Testing in vitro showed three CMV-associated chains specific for CMV antigens. Fewer N-insertions (relative to the roughly 630-donor mean) were reportedly seen in an Asian-associated ancestry cluster in a later analysis. Later on, an analysis found that several of the most significant clusters appeared to be linked to common viral pathogens, which included parvovirus B19.

Primers: 60 Vbeta forward and 13 Jbeta reverse. This table comes from immunoSEQ multiplex PCR, and its TCRdb copy is limited to in-frame clones, with some not included. The data hold roughly 190,000 clones, with about four fifths observed a single time. On this clone itself: The target antigen is unknown.

The specimen sequenced was PBMCs. This clonotype originated in a woman aged 50 to 60 in good health and CMV-seropositive.

The CDR3 DNA follows: TGCGCCAGCAGCCACGGACTAGCGCTGCAGTATTTT. It specifies CASSHGLALQYF. The chain carries TRBV4-1 and TRBJ2-3; 9 bases are shared with TRBD2. The CDR3 spans 12 residues. In germline, CDR1 is MGHRA, CDR2 YSYEKL. Losses at the gene ends were 3 bases for V and 11 bases for J; bases not matched to a gene: 3.